According to its frequency, the clone carrying this TCR beta chain is medium-sized. What it binds is not known. TRB amplification used approximately 250 ng of peripheral blood genomic DNA. The source of the sample is a study of T cell clusters in autoimmune cytopenias. Whole-study results and caveats: The cluster-lack signature was not seen for secondary cytopenia versus chronic lymphocytic leukemia.

TRB rearrangements were amplified by touch-down multiplex PCR with mixed TRB-A/B primers. TCRdb reanalyzed the multiplex PCR reads, giving one entry per CDR3 protein sequence and no DNA. Its listing shows approximately 3,800 distinct CDR3 sequences. The clonotype comes from a human donor with an autoimmune cytopenia or autoimmune hepatitis (not recorded which). Sequencing input: peripheral blood.

The CDR3 region is CASSLDLLSHNEQFF. V usage is TRBV27 and J usage is TRBJ2-1. The CDR3 has 15 amino acids. Germline CDR1 MNHEY, CDR2 SMNVEV (reference sequence).